This TCR beta chain was documented in a study of identical twins. Notes on the study in general: With monozygotic twins, out-of-frame TCR alpha sharing exceeded what models estimated. Out-of-frame alpha sequences shared between twins exhibited an excess of low generation probability. Beta out-of-frame sequences displayed a weaker excess of sharing between twins.

A remark on this clonotype: What it recognizes is unknown.

The CDR3 extends over 16 amino acids. The ends lost 5 bases at V and 0 bases at J; junction bases unmatched: 7. Template switching supplied a universal primer site; unique molecular identifiers were carried on the cDNA. Using its own MiXCR run on the 5' RACE reads, TCRdb lists one record per CDR3 protein. This sample has around 490,000 distinct CDR3 sequences, with approximately 15% found just once. Another study also made use of these data, one on yellow fever vaccine responses in identical twins.

The material sequenced was CD4+ T cells sorted from blood. This chain uses TRBV12-3 or TRBV12-4 with TRBJ2-7; 10 nucleotides align to TRBD1. The sequence came from a woman under 30 in good health. In DNA form, the CDR3 reads TGTGCCAGCAGTCCTCTAAGGACAGGGGGCTCCTACGAGCAGTACTTC. Translating it yields CASSPLRTGGSYEQYF.